This entry describes one T cell receptor beta chain. Its specificity is not known. Repertoires were generated with immunoSEQ multiplex PCR, while TCRdb's copy carries only in-frame clones and drops some. The top ten hold 12% of the sample, which has some 2,800 clones, 33% seen once. Trimming took off 0 bases at V and 2 bases at J, with 10 bases between the two ends. This CDR3 has 15 amino acids. Germline V gene sequence: CDR1 LNHNV, CDR2 YYDKDF (reference sequence). Adjacent lung, free of atypia, was sampled at least 2 cm from the tumor margin. The sample originates from a study of T cells in localized non-small cell lung cancer. Study-level points and caveats: Investigators sequenced only a single tumor region, leaving heterogeneity possible. There were a median roughly 60 of the top 100 tumor clones appearing in adjacent lung.

This clonotype was obtained from a man aged 40-75 years with stage I lung adenocarcinoma. The sequencing used normal lung tissue next to the tumor, collected before any cancer treatment. This chain joins TRBV15 and TRBJ1-1; D is undetermined. CDR3 DNA sequence: TGTGCCACCAGCAGAGATGGAAGGGCAAACACTGAAGCTTTCTTT. It yields the protein CATSRDGRANTEAFF. The complete variable domain, with remaining parts taken from reference TRBV15 and TRBJ1-1, reads DAMVIQNPRYQVTQFGKPVTLSCSQTLNHNVMYWYQQKSSQAPKLLFHYYDKDFNNEADTPDNFQSRRPNTSFCFLDIRSPGLGDTAMYLCATSRDGRANTEAFFGQGTRLTVV.